This T cell receptor beta chain originates from a study of T cell responses to AZD1222 COVID-19 vaccine. Sequencing used immunoSEQ multiplex PCR; TCRdb keeps in-frame clones, though not all of them. The table includes around 180,000 clones, about 86% detected once. Material: peripheral blood, obtained on day 0 of AZD1222 vaccination. The receptor's source is an adult in good health.

The CDR3 is CASSYGGAHYNEQFF. In nucleotides, the CDR3 is TGTGCCAGCAGTTACGGGGGGGCCCATTACAATGAGCAGTTCTTC. J is TRBJ2-1 and V is TRBV6-2 or TRBV6-3, with D perhaps matching TRBD2 (7 bases). CDR1 and CDR2 from the germline V gene are MNHEY and SVGEGT. The V and J ends lost 2 bases and 4 bases respectively, with 12 bases between them. CDR3 size: 15 residues.